Reported below is one T cell receptor beta chain. The specificity of this receptor is unknown. One base away there is no much larger clone; base qualities are not given. The donors were healthy, HIV-negative adults with no recently reported acute infections or vaccinations. All donors were Caucasian adults living in Nashville, Tennessee, USA. CD4+ T cells were enriched by magnetic negative selection; naive cells were then positively selected on CD45RA, and the negative fraction formed the memory subset. Blood was collected by leukapheresis, and PBMCs were isolated by Ficoll-Histopaque density gradient centrifugation and then cryopreserved in liquid nitrogen vapor phase. Purity and quantity of every magnetically sorted T cell population were checked by analytical flow cytometry. Each sorted fraction had its genomic DNA isolated and then quantified by UV absorbance on a Nanodrop 2000c. CDR1 and CDR2 were assigned from the germline V gene as LGHNA and YNFKEQ. V gives up 2 bases and J gives up 2 bases, and the segment between their germline ends measures 0 bases. The CDR3 measures 11 amino acids from cysteine to phenylalanine. The sequence is cut down to CDR3 DNA, 33 bases in frame from base 1.

This sample is drawn from a study of shared clonotypes between healthy human individuals (TCRdb year 2020). Background for the entire study: A few men and a couple of women, aged 18 to 49 years, made up the cohort. Per donor, three plates each were used for CD4 naive and CD4 memory, two for CD8 naive, and one for CD8 memory. To estimate repertoire size and how much clonotypes are shared between individuals, the study performed deep sequencing of blood TCR repertoires from roughly five healthy adults. Libraries were prepared and TCR repertoires were sequenced by different laboratories using diverse techniques, in order to increase sequencing depth and limit assay-specific biases. Each donor's leukapheresis produced roughly between roughly 0.9 and 9 billion PBMCs.

Points the paper makes about the study in general: Pairwise subsampling led to the expectation that sequencing depth would affect the degree of clonotype sharing among donors. Higher generation probabilities were observed for clonotypes shared by all four sorted-subset donors than for non-shared clonotypes. Incomplete sequencing was indicated by rarefaction of sorted-subset datasets, despite the large sequencing depth. Sampling was restricted to blood, and TCR repertoires in tissue are likely to differ from TCR repertoires in blood. Naive subsets generally had larger estimated clonotype richness than memory subsets. Because the study included only a small number of donors, the genetic and exposure-history diversity represented was limited. Approximately 4.8% of naive CD4, 3.5% of naive CD8, about 2.4% of memory CD4, and roughly 0.4% of memory CD8 clonotypes were shared across a handful of donors.

Using the deep immunoSEQ assay, multiplex PCR amplified TCR CDR3 regions from genomic DNA. Extracted genomic DNA from each cell subset was distributed evenly across all wells of several immunoSEQ 96-well plates, and each plate was treated as a replicate. For sorted subsets, each replicate PCR was loaded with about 200 ng genomic DNA, equivalent to 25,000 to 35,000 T cell genomes. The purified libraries were quantified using a Qubit 3.0 fluorometer, sized with a Bioanalyzer 2100, and then quantified again using the KAPA Library Quantification kit. Every immunoSEQ 96-well plate was sequenced on a dedicated single-read 150-cycle Illumina NextSeq 550 flow cell. The study's own analysis went as follows. Because only junctional sequences without quality scores were contained in the immunoSEQ output, filtering matching that applied to full-length reads could not be performed. Sequences were annotated with PyIR, a Python wrapper for IgBLAST v1.9, using IMGT germline references to assign V/J genes and CDR3. Any read was removed if the V/J assignment was weak (E-value above 1e-6), the CDR3 was missing, or the read contained stop codons, out-of-frame junctions, or ambiguous translated residues. A V3J clonotype was defined by an identical inferred V gene, J gene, and CDR3 amino acid sequence. Percentage overlap between repertoires was calculated by dividing the number of shared unique clonotypes by the size of the smaller repertoire. RTK rarefaction, the Chao1 estimator, and Recon v2.1 estimates of unobserved clonotypes were used to assess repertoire richness. Generation probabilities for all TCRbeta clonotypes obtained by the gDNA method from several donors were computed using OLGA. Drawn from immuneACCESS, this table holds only the in-frame rearrangements with V and J called that TCRdb kept. Clones are partly lost; checked studies trace under half to an unresolved V gene and leave the rest unexplained. V and J calls plus clone size are reproduced from that table; the DNA served to infer D and trimming. In this sample the table shows 2 million or so clones, 85% to 95% of which occur a single time. 0.13% of the sample belongs to the ten largest clones.

The V and J genes are TRBV4-2 and TRBJ1-2; no D segment can be confidently identified. The material sequenced was naive CD4+ T cells sorted from blood. The sample's cell subset or site label, decoded: CD45RA+ positively selected. The TCR sequence derives from a man younger than 35 in good health. The CDR3 region has the sequence CASSQNYGYTF. The nucleotide sequence is given as TGTGCCAGCAGCCAAAACTATGGCTACACCTTC.